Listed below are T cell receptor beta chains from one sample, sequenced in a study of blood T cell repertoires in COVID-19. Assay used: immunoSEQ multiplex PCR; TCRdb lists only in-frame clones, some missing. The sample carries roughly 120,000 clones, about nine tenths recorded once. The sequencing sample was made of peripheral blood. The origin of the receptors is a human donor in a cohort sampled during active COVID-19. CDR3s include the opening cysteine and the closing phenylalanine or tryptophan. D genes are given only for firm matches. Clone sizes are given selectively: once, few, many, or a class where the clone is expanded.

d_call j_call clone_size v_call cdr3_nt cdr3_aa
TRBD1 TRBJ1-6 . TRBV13 TGTGCCAGCAGCTCCTACAGGGGGCAACGGGCTGGTAATTCACCCCTCCACTTT CASSSYRGQRAGNSPLHF
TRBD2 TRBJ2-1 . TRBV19 TGTGCCAGTAGTGCCGCGATTGCGGGAGAAGGCGATGAGCAGTTCTTC CASSAAIAGEGDEQFF
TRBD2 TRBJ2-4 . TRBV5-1 TGCGCCAGCAGACGGCGGGAGGGCGAAAACATTCAGTACTTC CASRRREGENIQYF
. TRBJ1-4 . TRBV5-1 TGCGCCAGCAGCTTGGATGGGGGGTCGACTAATGAAAAACTGTTTTTT CASSLDGGSTNEKLFF
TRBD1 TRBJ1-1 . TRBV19 TGTGCCAGTAGTATCGGGACAGGGGGCTTGAACACTGAAGCTTTCTTT CASSIGTGGLNTEAFF
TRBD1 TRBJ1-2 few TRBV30 TGTGCCTGGAACCCGGGACAGGGTCTCCGTGGCTACACCTTC CAWNPGQGLRGYTF
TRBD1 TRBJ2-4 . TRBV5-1 TGCGCCAGCAGCTTGGGGCAGGGGGCTGTGGGCAAAAACATTCAGTACTTC CASSLGQGAVGKNIQYF
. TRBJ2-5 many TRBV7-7 TGTGCCAGCAGCTCATTACCAGGGGAGCAAGAGACCCAGTACTTC CASSSLPGEQETQYF
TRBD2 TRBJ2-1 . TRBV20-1 TGCAGTGCTAGTTGGGCTAGCGGGGCTTACAATGAGCAGTTCTTC CSASWASGAYNEQFF
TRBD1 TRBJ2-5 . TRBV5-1 TGCGCCAGCAGCTGGGACAGTTCCCGAGAGACCCAGTACTTC CASSWDSSRETQYF
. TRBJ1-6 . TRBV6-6 TGTGCCAGCAGCTGGGACTCCGGGTCGATTTCACCCCTCCACTTT CASSWDSGSISPLHF
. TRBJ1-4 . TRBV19 TGTGCCAGTATTCACGGGAGAGGGGTGTTTTTT CASIHGRGVFF
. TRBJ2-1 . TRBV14 TGTGCCAGCAGTCGAGCGGAGAGCTCCTACAATGAGCAGTTCTTC CASSRAESSYNEQFF
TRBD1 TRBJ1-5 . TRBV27 TGTGCCAGCAGTATCCGACAGGGGTCAAGTCAGCCCCAGCATTTT CASSIRQGSSQPQHF
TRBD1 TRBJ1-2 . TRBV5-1 TGCGCCAGCAGCTCGGGACAGGGAGACCGTTATGGCTACACCTTC CASSSGQGDRYGYTF
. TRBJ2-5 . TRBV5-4 TGTGCCAGCAGCTTGAGGACCCGGGGGGAGACCCAGTACTTC CASSLRTRGETQYF
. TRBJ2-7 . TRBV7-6 TGTGCCAGCAGCCAAGCCGGGACTCTCTACGAGCAGTACTTC CASSQAGTLYEQYF
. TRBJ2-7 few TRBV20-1 TGCAGTGCTAGTGGGACAATCTACGAGCAGTACTTC CSASGTIYEQYF
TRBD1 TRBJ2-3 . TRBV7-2 TGTGCCAGCAGCTCAGTGTCGTCTCAGGGGGCGACAGATACGCAGTATTTT CASSSVSSQGATDTQYF
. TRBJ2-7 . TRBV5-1 TGCGCCAGCAGTTTTAGCGGCCCCTACGAGCAGTACTTC CASSFSGPYEQYF
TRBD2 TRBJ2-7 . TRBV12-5 TGTGCTAGTGGCAGCGGGAGTTCGGCCGAGCAGTACTTC CASGSGSSAEQYF
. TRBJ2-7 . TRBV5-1 TGCGCCAGCAGCATAAACAGGGAGTACGAGCAGTACTTC CASSINREYEQYF
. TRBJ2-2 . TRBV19 TGTGCCAGTAGTAGCAGGTCGAGCGAACGGGGCACCGGGGAGCTGTTTTTT CASSSRSSERGTGELFF
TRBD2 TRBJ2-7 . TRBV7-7 TGTGCCAGCAGCCCCCGGGCGGGAGCCTTAGAGCAGTACTTC CASSPRAGALEQYF
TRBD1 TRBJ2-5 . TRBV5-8 TGTGCCAGCAGATCAAGGGGGCAGGGGACCCAGTACTTC CASRSRGQGTQYF
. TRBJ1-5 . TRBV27 TGTGCCAGCAGCCTCAGGGGTAGCAATCAGCCCCAGCATTTT CASSLRGSNQPQHF
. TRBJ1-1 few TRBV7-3 TGTGCCAGCAGCGCTCAGATGAACACTGAAGCTTTCTTT CASSAQMNTEAFF
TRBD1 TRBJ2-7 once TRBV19 TGTGCCAGTAGTATTGGTCCCGGGACAGGGAAAGGGGAGCAGTACTTC CASSIGPGTGKGEQYF
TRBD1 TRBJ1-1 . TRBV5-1 TGCGCCAGCAGCCGGGACAGCATGAACACTGAAGCTTTCTTT CASSRDSMNTEAFF
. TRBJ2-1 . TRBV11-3 TGTGCCAGCAGCGTCGGAGGATCCTACAATGAGCAGTTCTTC CASSVGGSYNEQFF
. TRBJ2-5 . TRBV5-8 TGTGCCAGCAGCTGGGGGACTCAAGAGACCCAGTACTTC CASSWGTQETQYF
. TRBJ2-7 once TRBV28 TGTGCCAGCACCACCATGGGAGGGGGGTACGAGCAGTACTTC CASTTMGGGYEQYF
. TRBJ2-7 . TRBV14 TGTGCCAGCAGCCAAGATGTTATTTCCTACGAGCAGTACTTC CASSQDVISYEQYF
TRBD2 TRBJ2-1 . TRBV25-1 TGTGCCAGCAGTGAGCCACTAGCGGGGTTGGACAATGAGCAGTTCTTC CASSEPLAGLDNEQFF
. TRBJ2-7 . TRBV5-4 TGTGCCAGCAGCTTGTGGGCAGCCTCCTACGAGCAGTACTTC CASSLWAASYEQYF
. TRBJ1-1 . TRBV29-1 TGCAGCGTTGGGGGAGGGGATAACACTGAAGCTTTCTTT CSVGGGDNTEAFF
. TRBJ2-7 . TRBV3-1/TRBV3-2 TGTGCCAGCAGCCCTGGGGGGAGCTCCTACGAGCAGTACTTC CASSPGGSSYEQYF
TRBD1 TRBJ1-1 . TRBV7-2 TGTGCCAGCAGCTTAGGGGGACAGGGAAGGCCTGAAGCTTTCTTT CASSLGGQGRPEAFF
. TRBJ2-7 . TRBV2 TGTGCCAGCAGTGAAGGGCTCCTCTACGAGCAGTACTTC CASSEGLLYEQYF
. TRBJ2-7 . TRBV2 TGTGCCAGCAGTGAAACAGGCCGTTCCTACGAGCAGTACTTC CASSETGRSYEQYF
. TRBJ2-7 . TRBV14 TGTGCCAGCAGCCCTAGTGAAGTCCGGCAGTACTTC CASSPSEVRQYF
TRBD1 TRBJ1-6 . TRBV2 TGTGCCATCCACGGGGACAGGGACTCACCCCTCCACTTT CAIHGDRDSPLHF